This T cell receptor beta chain was captured in a study of cytomegalovirus exposure and HLA in healthy donors. Study-level points and caveats: Reports credit the classifier with highly specific, highly sensitive diagnosis of cytomegalovirus status.

Nominally healthy donors were sampled, though unrecorded immune exposures were likely. In the PCR, 60 Vbeta and 13 Jbeta primers were used. The assay was immunoSEQ multiplex PCR, and TCRdb's table has in-frame clones only and misses some. The sample holds about 160,000 clones. Remarks on this clone: Its antigen remains unknown.

This sequence was found in a woman aged 55-69 years in good health and CMV-seronegative. What was sequenced was PBMCs.

CDR3 loop: CAISEGRDNSHYGYTF. CDR3 in DNA: TGTGCCATCAGTGAAGGACGGGACAACTCTCACTATGGCTACACCTTC. The chain couples TRBV10-3 to TRBJ1-2; a weak D match, TRBD1 (6 bases). The CDR3 covers 16 residues. Trimming pared 3 bases from V and 3 bases from J, leaving 17 bases between. Germline lookup yields CDR1 ENHRY and CDR2 SYGVKD.